Below are 10 T cell receptor beta chains sequenced from a single sample in a study of blood T cell repertoires in COVID-19. Profiled with immunoSEQ multiplex PCR; TCRdb holds only in-frame clones, not every one. Here the sample spans about 97,000 clones, about 72% being singletons. Sequences were obtained from peripheral blood. Receptors were obtained from a man aged 60-69 years with active or convalescent COVID-19.

The V and J genes are TRBV5-1 and TRBJ1-1; a possible D gene is TRBD1 (5 bases). Germline values: CDR1 SGHRS, CDR2 YFSETQ. Between the trimmed V and J ends, which lost 1 base and 3 bases, there was a span of 13 bases. This CDR3 is built from 15 residues. The CDR3 coding sequence is TGCGCCAGCAGCTTGAGACAGTGGGGGGACACTGAAGCTTTCTTT. It codes for CASSLRQWGDTEAFF.

The chain has TRBV6-5 and TRBJ2-3; perhaps TRBD2 as D (5 bases). CDR3 length: 12 amino acids. Germline CDR1 MNHEY, CDR2 SVGAGI. The ends were cut back, 6 bases at V and 5 bases at J, with 9 bases in the middle. CDR3 coding DNA: TGTGCCAGCAGAGGACTGGGAGATACGCAGTATTTT. Protein: CASRGLGDTQYF.

This rearrangement joins TRBV7-3 to TRBJ2-3; TRBD2 aligns across 9 bases. CDR1 and CDR2 from the germline V gene are SGHTA and FQGTGA. The CDR3 consists of 14 residues. The V segment lost 3 bases and the J segment 6 bases; nucleotides outside the gene matches: 4. CDR3 sequence (DNA): TGTGCCAGCAGCTTGACTAGCGGAGGGGATACGCAGTATTTT. This translates into CASSLTSGGDTQYF.

The chain recombines TRBV6-5 with TRBJ1-3; the D is unclear. CDR3 length equals 15 residues. CDR1 and CDR2 (germline): MNHEY, SVGAGI. Trimming left V 0 bases short and J 3 bases short, with 9 bases between. The CDR3 sequence is CASSYSVNSGNTIYF. CDR3 DNA: TGTGCCAGCAGTTACTCTGTGAACAGTGGAAACACCATATATTTT.

The chain links TRBV28 to TRBJ2-1, with 11 positions matching TRBD2. This CDR3 spans 15 amino acids. J lost 5 bases, V lost 3 bases, and 3 bases had no gene match. CDR1 and CDR2 (germline): MDHEN, SYDVKM. The CDR3 region has the DNA TGTGCCAGCAGTTTCCCGGGACTAGCGGACAATGAGCAGTTCTTC. It encodes CASSFPGLADNEQFF.

The rearrangement links TRBV28 to TRBJ1-6, with 9 nucleotides matching TRBD1. The V gene end was trimmed by 6 bases and the J gene end by 7 bases; junction bases not matched to a gene: 4. Germline V CDR1 and CDR2: MDHEN, SYDVKM. The CDR3 spans 14 residues. In DNA, the CDR3 is TGTGCCAGCAGCGAACAGGGGGCCAATTCACCCCTCCACTTT. As protein: CASSEQGANSPLHF.

The CDR3 DNA follows: TGTGCCAGCAGCTTAGATGCGGGACTAGTATATGAGCAGTTCTTC. Its translation: CASSLDAGLVYEQFF. This chain connects TRBV7-9 to TRBJ2-1, with 8 bases aligning to TRBD2. J lost 8 bases, V lost 1 base, and 7 bases had no gene match. Per the germline V gene, CDR1 is SEHNR and CDR2 is FQNEAQ (reference sequence). CDR3 size: 15 residues. The variable domain in full, with the rest retrieved from reference TRBV7-9 and TRBJ2-1, is DTGVSQNPRHKITKRGQNVTFRCDPISEHNRLYWYRQTLGQGPEFLTYFQNEAQLEKSRLLSDRFSAERPKGSFSTLEIQRTEQGDSAMYLCASSLDAGLVYEQFFGPGTRLTVL.

The V and J genes are TRBV11-2 and TRBJ2-7; TRBD2 might be the D (7 bases). This CDR3 comprises 17 residues. The V and J ends lost 2 bases and 0 bases respectively, with 17 bases between them. Germline CDR1 and CDR2: SGHAT and FQNNGV. This CDR3 reads CASSLSLAEGGSYEQYV. The DNA for the CDR3 is TGTGCCAGCAGCTTAAGTCTAGCGGAGGGGGGCTCCTACGAGCAGTACGTC.

This clone was seen only once. The rearrangement joins TRBV5-4 to TRBJ2-5; 8 bases fit TRBD1. With V trimmed by 7 bases and J by 2 bases, 4 bases remained unmatched. The germline V gene has CDR1 SGHNT and CDR2 YYREEE (reference sequence). The CDR3 has 13 residues. The CDR3 spells CASRDRLQETQYF. In DNA, the CDR3 is TGTGCCAGCCGGGACAGGCTACAAGAGACCCAGTACTTC.

The chain couples TRBV4-3 to TRBJ1-4; 9 bases line up with TRBD1. From germline, CDR1 is LGHNA and CDR2 YSLEER. The CDR3 runs to 14 residues. The V segment lost 2 bases and the J segment 8 bases; nucleotides outside the gene matches: 3. The CDR3 here is CASSQMTGGEKLFF. DNA for the CDR3: TGCGCCAGCAGCCAAATGACAGGGGGAGAAAAACTGTTTTTT.